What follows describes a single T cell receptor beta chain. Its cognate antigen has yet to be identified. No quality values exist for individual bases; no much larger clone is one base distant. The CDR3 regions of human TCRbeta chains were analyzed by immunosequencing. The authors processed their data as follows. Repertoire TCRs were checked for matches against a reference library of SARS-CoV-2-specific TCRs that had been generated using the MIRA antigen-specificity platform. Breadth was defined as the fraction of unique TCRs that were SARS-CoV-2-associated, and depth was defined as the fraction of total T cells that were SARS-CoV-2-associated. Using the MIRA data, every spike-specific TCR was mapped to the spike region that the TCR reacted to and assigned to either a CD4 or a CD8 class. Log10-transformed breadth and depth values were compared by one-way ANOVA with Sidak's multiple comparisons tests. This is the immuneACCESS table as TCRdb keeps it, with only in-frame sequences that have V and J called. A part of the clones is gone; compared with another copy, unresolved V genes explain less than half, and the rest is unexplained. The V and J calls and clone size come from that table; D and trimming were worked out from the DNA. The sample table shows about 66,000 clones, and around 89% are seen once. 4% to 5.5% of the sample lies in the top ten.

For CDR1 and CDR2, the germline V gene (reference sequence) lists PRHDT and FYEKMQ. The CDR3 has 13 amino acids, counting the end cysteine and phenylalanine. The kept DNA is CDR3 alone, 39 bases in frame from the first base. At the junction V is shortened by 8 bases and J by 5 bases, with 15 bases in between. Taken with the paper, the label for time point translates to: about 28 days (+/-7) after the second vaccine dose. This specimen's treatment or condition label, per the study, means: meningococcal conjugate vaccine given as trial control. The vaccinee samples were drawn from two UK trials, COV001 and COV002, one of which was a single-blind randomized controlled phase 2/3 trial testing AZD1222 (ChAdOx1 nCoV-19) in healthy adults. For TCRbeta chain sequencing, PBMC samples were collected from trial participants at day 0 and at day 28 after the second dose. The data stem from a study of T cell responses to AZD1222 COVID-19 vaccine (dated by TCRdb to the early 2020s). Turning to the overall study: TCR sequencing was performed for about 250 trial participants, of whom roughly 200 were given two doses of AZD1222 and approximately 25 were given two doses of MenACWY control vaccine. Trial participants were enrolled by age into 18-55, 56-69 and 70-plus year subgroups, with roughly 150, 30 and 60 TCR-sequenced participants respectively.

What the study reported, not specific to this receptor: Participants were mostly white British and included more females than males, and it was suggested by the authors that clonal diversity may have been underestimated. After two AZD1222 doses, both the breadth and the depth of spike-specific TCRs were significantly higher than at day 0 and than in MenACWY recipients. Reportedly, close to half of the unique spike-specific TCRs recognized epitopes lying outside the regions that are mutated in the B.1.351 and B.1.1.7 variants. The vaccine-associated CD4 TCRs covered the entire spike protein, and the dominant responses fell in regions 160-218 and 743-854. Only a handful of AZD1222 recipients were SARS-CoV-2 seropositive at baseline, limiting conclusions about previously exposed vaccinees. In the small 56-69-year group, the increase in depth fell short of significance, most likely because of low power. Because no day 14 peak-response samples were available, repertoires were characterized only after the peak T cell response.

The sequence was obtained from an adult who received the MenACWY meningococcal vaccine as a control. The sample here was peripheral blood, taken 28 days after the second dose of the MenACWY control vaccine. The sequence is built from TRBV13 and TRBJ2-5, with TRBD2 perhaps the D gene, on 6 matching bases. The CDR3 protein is CASGLQFEETQYF. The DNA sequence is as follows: TGTGCCAGCGGACTACAGTTTGAGGAGACCCAGTACTTC.